The 32 T cell receptor beta chains below all came from one sample that was sequenced in a study of T cell changes during pregnancy in multiple sclerosis. Here immunoSEQ multiplex PCR was the method, and the copy in TCRdb shows in-frame clones only, minus some. Among around 45,000 clones listed, around 90% were seen once. This material consisted of CD4+ T cells from peripheral blood mononuclear cells, taken before pregnancy. The receptors stem from a female donor with multiple sclerosis, enrolled in a pregnancy study.

CDR3 nucleotides: TGTGCCAGCAGCCCAGGACTAGCGGGACCTCTCTACGAGCAGTACTTC. Translated, it gives CASSPGLAGPLYEQYF. The rearrangement links TRBV9 to TRBJ2-7; 12 bases match TRBD2. V dropped 4 bases and J dropped 3; count of bases not matched to a gene: 8. This CDR3 comprises 16 residues. Germline V CDR1 and CDR2: SGDLS, YYNGEE.

V is TRBV30 and J is TRBJ2-3; D ambiguous. The CDR3 spans 11 residues. Between the trimmed V and J ends, which lost 4 bases and 3 bases, there was a span of 5 bases. Per germline, CDR1 GTSNPN and CDR2 SVGIG (reference sequence). CDR3 loop: CAWKRTDTQYF. CDR3 bases: TGTGCCTGGAAACGGACAGATACGCAGTATTTT.

This chain connects TRBV23-1 to TRBJ1-6; 8 positions agree with TRBD1. TRBV23-1 is known as an ORF, though its function is uncertain. This CDR3 comprises 18 residues. V lost 4 bases and J lost 0; bases outside the gene matches: 8. The CDR3 region has the DNA TGCGCCAGCAGTCGGGGGGCGACAGGGGTCTCCTATAATTCACCCCTCCACTTT. Its protein product is CASSRGATGVSYNSPLHF.

The J gene is TRBJ2-5, the V gene TRBV2, with 14 bases identical to TRBD2. Germline assignment: CDR1 SNHLY and CDR2 FYNNEI. The ends lost 0 bases at V and 3 bases at J; junction bases unmatched: 6. This CDR3 spans 18 amino acids. The CDR3 sequence is CASSEAVTSGGVEETQYF. As DNA, the CDR3 is TGTGCCAGCAGTGAAGCGGTGACTAGCGGGGGGGTCGAAGAGACCCAGTACTTC.

The chain links TRBV5-1 to TRBJ2-7; TRBD2 might be the D (5 bases). The length of the CDR3 is 14 residues. Per the germline V gene, CDR1 is SGHRS and CDR2 is YFSETQ. Trimming took off 0 bases at V and 2 bases at J, with 9 bases between the two ends. The CDR3 reads CASSLETRAYEQYF. The CDR3 DNA follows: TGCGCCAGCAGCTTGGAAACGCGGGCCTACGAGCAGTACTTC.

This rearrangement joins TRBV5-8 to TRBJ1-5, with 8 bases matching TRBD1. CDR3 size: 16 residues. Germline-derived CDR1 and CDR2 are SGHTS and YDEGEE. Losses at the gene ends were 0 bases for V and 3 bases for J; bases not matched to a gene: 5. The CDR3 bases are TGTGCCAGCAGCTTGGAAGGACAGGGAGACAATCAGCCCCAGCATTTT. This translates into CASSLEGQGDNQPQHF.

This clone was seen only once. The chain is built from TRBV6-5 and TRBJ1-2; D is perhaps TRBD1 (5 bases). The CDR3 runs to 13 residues. Germline CDR1 and CDR2: MNHEY and SVGAGI. Trimming stripped 6 bases from V and 7 bases from J, with 15 bases between. CDR3 sequence: CASSRAGMSGYTF. In DNA form, the CDR3 reads TGTGCCAGCAGCAGGGCAGGGATGTCTGGCTACACCTTC.

The chain carries TRBV30 and TRBJ2-7; 9 bases agree with TRBD1. Germline CDR1 GTSNPN, CDR2 SVGIG (reference sequence). V lost 7 bases and J lost 5; bases outside the gene matches: 3. The CDR3 contains 11 residues. The DNA for the CDR3 is TGTGCCTTACAGGGGGCAAACGAGCAGTACTTC. It encodes CALQGANEQYF.

CDR3 loop: CASRRRGQGAISNQPQHF. DNA for the CDR3: TGTGCCAGCAGACGCCGCGGTCAGGGGGCTATTAGCAATCAGCCCCAGCATTTT. The chain joins TRBV27 to TRBJ1-5; 8 bases are shared with TRBD1. The trim removed 6 bases at V and 0 bases at J, leaving 13 bases unmatched. Germline V CDR1 and CDR2: MNHEY, SMNVEV (reference sequence). The CDR3 sequence is 18 residues long.

CDR3 sequence: CASSTGLAGVTDTQYF. In DNA form, the CDR3 reads TGCGCCAGCAGCACGGGACTAGCGGGGGTCACAGATACGCAGTATTTT. The V call is TRBV5-1, the J call TRBJ2-3, with TRBD2 identical over 14 bases. The CDR3 is made up of 16 amino acids. The germline CDR1 and CDR2 sequences are SGHRS and YFSETQ. V lost 4 bases to trimming and J lost 2 bases; unmatched junction nucleotides: 3.

V is TRBV30 and J is TRBJ2-1, with 10 nucleotides matching TRBD2. From germline, CDR1 is GTSNPN and CDR2 SVGIG (reference sequence). V shed 5 bases, J shed 8 bases, and the junction held 6 bases outside the gene matches. CDR3 size: 13 residues. In DNA, the CDR3 is TGTGCCTGGGGACTAGCGGTTCGGGATGAGCAGTTCTTC. This gives the protein CAWGLAVRDEQFF.

The J gene is TRBJ2-1, the V gene TRBV4-1; 8 bases map to TRBD2. The germline V gene encodes CDR1 MGHRA and CDR2 YSYEKL. This CDR3 region has 17 residues. Trimming at V came to 0 bases and at J to 2 bases, leaving 6 bases not matched to a gene. CDR3 loop: CASSQDPSGSPYNEQFF. CDR3 bases: TGCGCCAGCAGCCAAGATCCGAGCGGGAGTCCCTACAATGAGCAGTTCTTC.

The chain carries TRBV28 and TRBJ1-5; 7 positions agree with TRBD1. Germline-derived CDR1 and CDR2 are MDHEN and SYDVKM. With 5 bases clipped from V and 2 bases from J, the junction kept 9 bases outside the gene matches. The CDR3 runs 16 residues. The CDR3 spells CASSRYTGVRNQPQHF. CDR3 bases: TGTGCCAGCAGTCGTTATACAGGGGTGCGCAATCAGCCCCAGCATTTT. Based on the CDR3 plus reference TRBV28 and TRBJ1-5, the full variable domain is DVKVTQSSRYLVKRTGEKVFLECVQDMDHENMFWYRQDPGLGLRLIYFSYDVKMKEKGDIPEGYSVSREKKERFSLILESASTNQTSMYLCASSRYTGVRNQPQHFGDGTRLSIL.

This chain joins TRBV5-5 and TRBJ1-6; 7 bases fit TRBD1. Germline CDR1 reads SGHKS; CDR2 reads YYEKEE (reference sequence). V shed 0 bases and J 6 bases; nucleotides not matched to a gene: 6. This CDR3 spans 16 amino acids. The CDR3: CASSLGHRGGNSPLHF. CDR3 DNA sequence: TGTGCCAGCAGCTTGGGGCACAGGGGTGGTAATTCACCCCTCCACTTT.

In its sample, this clone is medium-sized. V and J are TRBV10-1 and TRBJ1-5; D is unclear. The CDR3 extends over 17 amino acids. V lost 2 bases and J lost 3, with 17 bases in between. The V gene's germline CDR1 is WNHNN and CDR2 SYGVQD (reference sequence). CDR3 in DNA: TGCGCCAGCAGTGAGAGTACGTGGAGGGAAGACAATCAGCCCCAGCATTTT. Protein: CASSESTWREDNQPQHF.

By share, this clone counts as medium-sized. The chain joins TRBV27 to TRBJ2-1; 7 bases agree with TRBD1. The CDR3 is 15 residues long. Losses at the gene ends were 5 bases for V and 3 bases for J; bases not matched to a gene: 7. CDR1 is MNHEY, CDR2 SMNVEV, per germline (reference sequence). The CDR3 sequence is CASSPRQGLYNEQFF. CDR3 sequence (DNA): TGTGCCAGCAGTCCTCGACAGGGCCTCTACAATGAGCAGTTCTTC.

The chain links TRBV7-3 to TRBJ2-7, with D perhaps matching TRBD2 (6 bases). The CDR3 length is 13 residues. Germline V gene lookup returns CDR1 SGHTA and CDR2 FQGTGA. With 5 bases removed from V and 0 bases from J, the gap between germline ends came to 8 bases. The CDR3 loop reads CASSRDFSYEQYF. As DNA, the CDR3 is TGTGCCAGCAGCAGGGACTTCTCCTACGAGCAGTACTTC.

The gene calls are TRBV7-2 and TRBJ2-2; 12 bases are shared with TRBD2. This CDR3 comprises 18 residues. The J segment lost 7 bases and the V segment lost 3 bases, leaving 12 bases of the junction unmatched. The germline V gene encodes CDR1 SGHTA and CDR2 FQGNSA. The CDR3 region has the DNA TGTGCCAGCAGCTTCTTCTCTCTAGCGGGGGGGCCAGTCGGGGAGCTGTTTTTT. Translated: CASSFFSLAGGPVGELFF.

CDR3 sequence reads: CASSLDPARARRYGYTF. The CDR3 coding sequence is TGTGCCAGCAGCTTGGACCCGGCGAGGGCGCGTCGCTATGGCTACACCTTC. The chain employs TRBV5-4 and TRBJ1-2; D gene unclear. The CDR3 consists of 17 residues. Germline lookup yields CDR1 SGHNT and CDR2 YYREEE (reference sequence). Trimming cost V 0 bases and J 4 bases, with 19 bases left between them.

This clone was detected a few times. The CDR3 loop is CASPPDTSYGYTF. The CDR3 DNA follows: TGTGCCAGCCCCCCGGACACTTCCTATGGCTACACCTTC. The V call is TRBV7-8, the J call TRBJ1-2; weak D call: TRBD1 (5 bases). This CDR3 has 13 residues. The germline V gene has CDR1 SGHVS and CDR2 FQNEAQ. The V end was cut by 8 bases, the J end by 4 bases, with 14 bases between. Full variable domain (remainder filled in from reference TRBV7-8 and TRBJ1-2): GAGVSQSPRYKVAKRGQDVALRCDPISGHVSLFWYQQALGQGPEFLTYFQNEAQLDKSGLPSDRFFAERPEGSVSTLKIQRTQQEDSAVYLCASPPDTSYGYTFGSGTRLTVV.

The rearrangement links TRBV6-5 to TRBJ2-1, with 12 bases matching TRBD2. The CDR3 covers 13 residues. V lost 6 bases and J lost 9; bases outside the gene matches: 3. Germline values: CDR1 MNHEY, CDR2 SVGAGI. The CDR3, as DNA: TGTGCCAGCAGGGGGACTAGCGGGTCTGAGCAGTTCTTC. This codes for CASRGTSGSEQFF.

The chain employs TRBV5-5 and TRBJ2-2; 8 bases line up with TRBD1. This CDR3 is 14 amino acids long. Per germline, CDR1 SGHKS and CDR2 YYEKEE (reference sequence). Trimming at V came to 4 bases and at J to 9 bases, leaving 8 bases not matched to a gene. CDR3 nucleotides: TGTGCCAGCAGCCGAAATGGACAGGGAAGGGAGCTGTTTTTT. Encoded protein: CASSRNGQGRELFF.

This rearrangement joins TRBV7-2 to TRBJ1-2; 11 bases are a match to TRBD1. With 4 bases clipped from V and 6 bases from J, the junction kept 4 bases outside the gene matches. Per germline, CDR1 SGHTA and CDR2 FQGNSA. The CDR3 consists of 14 residues. Here the CDR3 reads CASSSGQGVNGYTF. The CDR3 DNA follows: TGTGCCAGCAGCTCGGGACAGGGGGTGAATGGCTACACCTTC.

This rearrangement joins TRBV2 to TRBJ2-3, with D unclear. The V gene lost 3 bases and the J gene lost 0 bases, with 10 bases spanning the gap. Germline V gene sequence: CDR1 SNHLY, CDR2 FYNNEI. This CDR3 has 15 residues. The CDR3 region is CASSDKRFSTDTQYF. The CDR3 DNA follows: TGTGCCAGCAGTGACAAGCGCTTTAGCACAGATACGCAGTATTTT.

The chain has TRBV25-1 and TRBJ1-2; D unclear. This CDR3 spans 18 amino acids. Germline V lookup: CDR1 MGHDK, CDR2 SYGVNS. The germline V and J ends were trimmed by 1 base and 8 bases, with 26 bases remaining between them. The CDR3 is CASSELIEPRPSLGGYTF. For the CDR3, the DNA is TGTGCCAGCAGTGAATTAATAGAACCCCGACCTAGCCTGGGGGGCTACACCTTC.

This rearrangement joins TRBV28 to TRBJ2-1, with a weak D call TRBD1 (6 bases). The CDR3 runs 17 residues. V gave up 7 bases and J gave up 5 bases, with 24 bases separating them. Germline assignment: CDR1 MDHEN and CDR2 SYDVKM. The CDR3 spells CASTIPRGRGRHNEQFF. The CDR3 DNA reads as TGTGCCAGCACCATCCCCAGGGGCAGGGGCCGCCACAATGAGCAGTTCTTC.

The gene calls are TRBV5-4 and TRBJ2-5, with 14 bases aligning to TRBD2. The junction had 5 bases not matched to a gene; V was cut back by 2 bases and J by 2 bases. This CDR3 is built from 17 residues. In germline, CDR1 is SGHNT, CDR2 YYREEE (reference sequence). Written as DNA, the CDR3 is TGTGCCAGCAGCTTAGGACTAGCGGGAGGAACTCAAGAGACCCAGTACTTC. Protein: CASSLGLAGGTQETQYF.

The chain couples TRBV5-4 to TRBJ2-7, with D perhaps TRBD1 (6 bases). The germline gives CDR1 SGHNT, CDR2 YYREEE (reference sequence). Trimming stripped 0 bases from V and 2 bases from J, with 18 bases between. This CDR3 region has 17 residues. CDR3 region: CASSLGFSPRQAYEQYF. The DNA for the CDR3 is TGTGCCAGCAGCTTGGGTTTCTCTCCGAGACAGGCCTACGAGCAGTACTTC.

The chain combines TRBV10-1 with TRBJ2-3; D is unclear. V shed 3 bases and J shed 5 bases, with 12 bases lying between them. There are 14 residues in the CDR3. In germline, CDR1 is WNHNN, CDR2 SYGVQD (reference sequence). CDR3 bases: TGCGCCAGCAGTGATGGCGGTTTGGGAGATACGCAGTATTTT. Its protein is CASSDGGLGDTQYF.

The gene calls are TRBV18 and TRBJ1-2, with TRBD1 matching over 7 bases. The V gene's germline CDR1 is KGHSH and CDR2 LQKENI. The J segment lost 6 bases and the V segment lost 2 bases, leaving 6 bases of the junction unmatched. The CDR3 has 14 residues. The CDR3 here is CASSPVEGGHGYTF. DNA of the CDR3: TGTGCCAGCTCACCAGTCGAAGGGGGCCATGGCTACACCTTC.

The J gene is TRBJ1-1, the V gene TRBV25-1, with TRBD1 identical over 7 bases. J gave up 3 bases and V 6 bases, and 7 bases lay outside the gene matches. The CDR3 sequence is 14 residues long. CDR1 is MGHDK and CDR2 is SYGVNS in the germline V gene. The chain's CDR3 is CASRETGWDTEAFF. Written as DNA, the CDR3 is TGTGCCAGCAGAGAGACAGGGTGGGACACTGAAGCTTTCTTT.

The J gene is TRBJ2-1, the V gene TRBV6-1, with a tentative D call TRBD2 (5 bases). The CDR3 runs to 16 residues. V was cut by 0 bases and J by 0 bases, with 9 bases left in between. Looked up from germline, CDR1 is MNHNS and CDR2 is SASEGT. In DNA, the CDR3 is TGTGCCAGCAGTGAAGCGGCCGGGGTCTCCTACAATGAGCAGTTCTTC. It specifies CASSEAAGVSYNEQFF.